This T cell receptor (beta chain) was obtained from a study of blood T cell repertoires in COVID-19. Seattle participants joined during active infection and were tracked over time. Germline lookup yields CDR1 MRHNA and CDR2 SNTAGT. V gave up 6 bases and J gave up 2 bases; unmatched junction bases: 1. CDR3 size: 13 residues. Authors' methods: Estimates of nucleated cell counts were drawn from the amplification of reference gene primers. Here immunoSEQ multiplex PCR was the method, and the copy in TCRdb shows in-frame clones only, minus some. The D gene and trimming were derived from the DNA, and the V and J assignments and clone size from that table. The sample contains about half a million clones, about 88% of which appear only once.

The rearrangement links TRBV6-4 to TRBJ1-2; TRBD1 matches 9 bases. The sequencing sample was made of peripheral blood. The receptor was derived from a man between 18 and 35 years old with COVID-19, enrolled during active disease. The CDR3 nucleotides are TGTGCCAGCAGGGGGACAGGGAACTATGGCTACACCTTC. Amino acids: CASRGTGNYGYTF.